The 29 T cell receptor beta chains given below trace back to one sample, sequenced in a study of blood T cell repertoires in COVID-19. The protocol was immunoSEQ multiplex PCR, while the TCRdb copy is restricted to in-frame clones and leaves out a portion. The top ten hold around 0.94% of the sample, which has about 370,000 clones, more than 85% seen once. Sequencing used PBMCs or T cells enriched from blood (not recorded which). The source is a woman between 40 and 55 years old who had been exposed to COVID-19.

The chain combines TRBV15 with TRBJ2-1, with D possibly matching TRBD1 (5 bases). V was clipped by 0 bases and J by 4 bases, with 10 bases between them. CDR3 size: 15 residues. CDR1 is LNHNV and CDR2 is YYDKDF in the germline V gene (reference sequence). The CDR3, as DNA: TGTGCCACCAGCAGAGACGGCAGGGAATACAATGAGCAGTTCTTC. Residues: CATSRDGREYNEQFF.

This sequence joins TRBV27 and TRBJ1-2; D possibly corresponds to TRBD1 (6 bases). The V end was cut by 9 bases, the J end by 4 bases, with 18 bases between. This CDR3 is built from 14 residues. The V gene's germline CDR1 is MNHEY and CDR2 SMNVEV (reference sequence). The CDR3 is CASKPAGASYGYTF. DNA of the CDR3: TGTGCCAGTAAACCAGCGGGGGCTAGCTATGGCTACACCTTC.

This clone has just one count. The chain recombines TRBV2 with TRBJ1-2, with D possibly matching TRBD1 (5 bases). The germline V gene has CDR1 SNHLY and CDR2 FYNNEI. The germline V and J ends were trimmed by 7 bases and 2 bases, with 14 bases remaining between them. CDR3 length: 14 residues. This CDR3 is CASTPGGDNYGYTF. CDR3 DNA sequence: TGTGCCAGCACCCCCGGGGGAGACAACTATGGCTACACCTTC.

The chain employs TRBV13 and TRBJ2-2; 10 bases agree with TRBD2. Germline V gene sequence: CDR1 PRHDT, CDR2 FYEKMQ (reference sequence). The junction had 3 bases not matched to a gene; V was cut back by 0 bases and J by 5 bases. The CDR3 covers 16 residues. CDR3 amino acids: CASSLGTSGVTGELFF. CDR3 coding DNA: TGTGCCAGCAGCTTAGGCACTAGCGGGGTAACCGGGGAGCTGTTTTTT. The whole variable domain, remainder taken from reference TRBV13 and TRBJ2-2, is AAGVIQSPRHLIKEKRETATLKCYPIPRHDTVYWYQQGPGQDPQFLISFYEKMQSDKGSIPDRFSAQQFSDYHSELNMSSLELGDSALYFCASSLGTSGVTGELFFGEGSRLTVL.

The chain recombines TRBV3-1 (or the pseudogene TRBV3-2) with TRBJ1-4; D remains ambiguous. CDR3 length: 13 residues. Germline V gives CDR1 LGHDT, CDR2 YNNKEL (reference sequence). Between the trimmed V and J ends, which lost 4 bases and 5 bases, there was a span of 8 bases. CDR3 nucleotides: TGTGCCAGCAGCCCTCGGAGAAATGAAAAACTGTTTTTT. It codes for CASSPRRNEKLFF.

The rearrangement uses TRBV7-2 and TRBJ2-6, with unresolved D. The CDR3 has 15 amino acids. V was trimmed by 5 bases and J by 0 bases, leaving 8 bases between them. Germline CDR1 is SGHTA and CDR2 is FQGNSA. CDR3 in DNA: TGTGCCAGCAGCCCCCAAGCCTCTGGGGCCAACGTCCTGACTTTC. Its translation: CASSPQASGANVLTF.

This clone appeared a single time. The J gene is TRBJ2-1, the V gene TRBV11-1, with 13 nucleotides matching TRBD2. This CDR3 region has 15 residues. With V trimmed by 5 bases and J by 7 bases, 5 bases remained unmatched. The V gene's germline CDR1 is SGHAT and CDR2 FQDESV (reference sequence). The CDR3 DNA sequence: TGTGCCAGCAGCGCGAGACTAGCGGGAGGTAATGAGCAGTTCTTC. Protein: CASSARLAGGNEQFF.

The CDR3 is CASSADNDYGYTF. In DNA, the CDR3 is TGTGCCAGCAGCGCCGACAACGACTATGGCTACACCTTC. The chain is built from TRBV9 and TRBJ1-2; no definite D call. This CDR3 spans 13 amino acids. The V end lost 3 bases, the J end lost 3 bases, and 9 bases lay between the germline ends. The germline V gene has CDR1 SGDLS and CDR2 YYNGEE.

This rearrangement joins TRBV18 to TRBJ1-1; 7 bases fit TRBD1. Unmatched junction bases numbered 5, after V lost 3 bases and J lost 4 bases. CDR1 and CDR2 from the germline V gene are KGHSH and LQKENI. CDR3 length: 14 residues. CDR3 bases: TGTGCCAGCTCACCGGGACAGTCTACCACTGAAGCTTTCTTT. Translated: CASSPGQSTTEAFF.

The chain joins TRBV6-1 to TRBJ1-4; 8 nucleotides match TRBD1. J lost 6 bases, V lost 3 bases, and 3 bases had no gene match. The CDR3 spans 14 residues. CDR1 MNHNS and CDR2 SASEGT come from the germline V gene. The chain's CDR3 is CASSDRGRDEKLFF. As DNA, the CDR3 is TGTGCCAGCAGTGACAGGGGGCGCGATGAAAAACTGTTTTTT.

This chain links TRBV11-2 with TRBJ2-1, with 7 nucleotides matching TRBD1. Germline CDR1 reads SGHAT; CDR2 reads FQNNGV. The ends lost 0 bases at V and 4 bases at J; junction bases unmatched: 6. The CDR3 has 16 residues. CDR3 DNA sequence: TGTGCCAGCAGCTTAGAGAGACAGGGTGGATACAATGAGCAGTTCTTC. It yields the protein CASSLERQGGYNEQFF. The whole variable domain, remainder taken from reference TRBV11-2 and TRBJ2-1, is EAGVAQSPRYKIIEKRQSVAFWCNPISGHATLYWYQQILGQGPKLLIQFQNNGVVDDSQLPKDRFSAERLKGVDSTLKIQPAKLEDSAVYLCASSLERQGGYNEQFFGPGTRLTVL.

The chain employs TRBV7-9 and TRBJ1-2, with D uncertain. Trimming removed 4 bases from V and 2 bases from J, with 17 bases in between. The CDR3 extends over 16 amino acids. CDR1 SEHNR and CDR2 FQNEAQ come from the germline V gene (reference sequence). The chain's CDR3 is CASSWRTGNSNYGYTF. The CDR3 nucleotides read TGTGCCAGCAGCTGGAGAACCGGAAACTCAAACTATGGCTACACCTTC.

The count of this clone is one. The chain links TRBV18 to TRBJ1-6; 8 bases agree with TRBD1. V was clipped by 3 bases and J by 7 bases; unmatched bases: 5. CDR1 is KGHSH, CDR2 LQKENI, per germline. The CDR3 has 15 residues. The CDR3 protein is CASSPPTGANSPLHF. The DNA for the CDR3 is TGTGCCAGCTCACCCCCGACAGGGGCGAATTCACCCCTCCACTTT.

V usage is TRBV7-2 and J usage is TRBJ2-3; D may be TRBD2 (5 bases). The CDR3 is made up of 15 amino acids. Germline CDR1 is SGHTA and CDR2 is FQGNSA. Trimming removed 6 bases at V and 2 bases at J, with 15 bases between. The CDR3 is CASSTSGVLTDTQYF. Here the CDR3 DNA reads TGTGCCAGCAGTACCAGCGGAGTTCTCACAGATACGCAGTATTTT.

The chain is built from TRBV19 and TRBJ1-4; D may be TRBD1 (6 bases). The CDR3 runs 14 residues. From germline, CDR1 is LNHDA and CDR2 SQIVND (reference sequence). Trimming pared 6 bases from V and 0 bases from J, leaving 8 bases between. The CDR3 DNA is TGTGCCAGTAGGCGGACAGCAACTAATGAAAAACTGTTTTTT. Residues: CASRRTATNEKLFF.

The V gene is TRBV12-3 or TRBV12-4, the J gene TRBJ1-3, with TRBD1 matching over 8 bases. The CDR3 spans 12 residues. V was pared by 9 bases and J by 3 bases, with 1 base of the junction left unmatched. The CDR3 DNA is TGTGCCAGTGGACAGGGTGGAAACACCATATATTTT. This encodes CASGQGGNTIYF.

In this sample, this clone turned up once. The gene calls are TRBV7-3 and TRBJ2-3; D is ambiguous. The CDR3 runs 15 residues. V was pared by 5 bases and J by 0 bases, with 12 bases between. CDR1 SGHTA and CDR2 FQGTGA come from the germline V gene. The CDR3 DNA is TGTGCCAGCAGCCTAGACGGCCCTAGCACAGATACGCAGTATTTT. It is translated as CASSLDGPSTDTQYF. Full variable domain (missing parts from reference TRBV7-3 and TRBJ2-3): GAGVSQTPSNKVTEKGKYVELRCDPISGHTALYWYRQSLGQGPEFLIYFQGTGAADDSGLPNDRFFAVRPEGSVSTLKIQRTERGDSAVYLCASSLDGPSTDTQYFGPGTRLTVL.

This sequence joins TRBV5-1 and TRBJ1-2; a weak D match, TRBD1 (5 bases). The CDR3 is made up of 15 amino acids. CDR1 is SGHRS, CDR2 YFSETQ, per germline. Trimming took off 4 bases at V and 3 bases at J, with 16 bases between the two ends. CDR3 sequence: CASSPGTQAYYGYTF. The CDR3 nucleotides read TGCGCCAGCAGCCCCGGGACTCAGGCCTACTATGGCTACACCTTC.

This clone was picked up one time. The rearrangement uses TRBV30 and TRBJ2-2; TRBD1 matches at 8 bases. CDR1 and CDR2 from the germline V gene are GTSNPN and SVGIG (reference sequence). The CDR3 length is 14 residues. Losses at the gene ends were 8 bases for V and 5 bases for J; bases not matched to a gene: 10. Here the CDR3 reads CARSWTGRTGELFF. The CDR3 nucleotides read TGTGCCCGAAGCTGGACAGGGCGAACCGGGGAGCTGTTTTTT.

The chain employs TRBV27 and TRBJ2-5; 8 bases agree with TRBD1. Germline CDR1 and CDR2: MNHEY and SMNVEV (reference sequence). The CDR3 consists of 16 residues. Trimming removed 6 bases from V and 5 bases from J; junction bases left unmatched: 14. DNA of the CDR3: TGTGCCAGCAGCCCCTTCGACAGGGGAGGAGGGGAGACCCAGTACTTC. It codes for CASSPFDRGGGETQYF.

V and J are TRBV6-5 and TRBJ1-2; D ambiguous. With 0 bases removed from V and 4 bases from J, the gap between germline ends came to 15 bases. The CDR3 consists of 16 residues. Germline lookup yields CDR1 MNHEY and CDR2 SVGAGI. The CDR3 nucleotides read TGTGCCAGCAGTTACTCTCGGACGGCGGAGGTCTATGGCTACACCTTC. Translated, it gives CASSYSRTAEVYGYTF.

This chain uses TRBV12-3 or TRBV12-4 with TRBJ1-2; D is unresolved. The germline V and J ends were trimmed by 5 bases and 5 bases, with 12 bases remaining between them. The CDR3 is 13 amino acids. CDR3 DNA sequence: TGTGCCAGCAGTCCTCGGAGTAAATATGGCTACACCTTC. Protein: CASSPRSKYGYTF.

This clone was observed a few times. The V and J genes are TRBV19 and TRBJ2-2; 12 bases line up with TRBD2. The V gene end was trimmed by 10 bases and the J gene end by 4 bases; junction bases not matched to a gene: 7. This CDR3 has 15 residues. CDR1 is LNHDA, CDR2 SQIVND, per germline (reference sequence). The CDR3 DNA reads TGTGCCACAAAGGGACTAGCGGGCTTCACCGGGGAGCTGTTTTTT. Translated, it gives CATKGLAGFTGELFF.

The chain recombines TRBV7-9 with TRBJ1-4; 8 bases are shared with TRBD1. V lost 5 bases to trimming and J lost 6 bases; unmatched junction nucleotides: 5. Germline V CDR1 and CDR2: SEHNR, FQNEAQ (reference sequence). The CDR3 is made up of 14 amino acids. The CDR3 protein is CASSKGTGYEKLFF. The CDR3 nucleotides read TGTGCCAGCAGCAAAGGGACAGGATATGAAAAACTGTTTTTT.

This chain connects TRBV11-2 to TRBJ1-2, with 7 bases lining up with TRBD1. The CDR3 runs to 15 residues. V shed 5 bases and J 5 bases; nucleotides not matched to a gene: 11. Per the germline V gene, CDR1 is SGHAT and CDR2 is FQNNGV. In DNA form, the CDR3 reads TGTGCCAGCAGCCCAGGGGCAGGGGGGCAGTATGGCTACACCTTC. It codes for CASSPGAGGQYGYTF.

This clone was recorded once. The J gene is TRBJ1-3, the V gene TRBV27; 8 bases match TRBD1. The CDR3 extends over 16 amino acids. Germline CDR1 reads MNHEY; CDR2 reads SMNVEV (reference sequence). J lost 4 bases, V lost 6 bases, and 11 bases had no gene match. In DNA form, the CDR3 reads TGTGCCAGCAGGCGACAGGGGCCCCTCGGGGGAAACACCATATATTTT. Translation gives CASRRQGPLGGNTIYF.

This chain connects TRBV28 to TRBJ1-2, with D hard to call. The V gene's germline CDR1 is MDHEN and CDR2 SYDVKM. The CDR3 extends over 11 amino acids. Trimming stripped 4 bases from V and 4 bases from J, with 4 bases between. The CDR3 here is CASSSGYGYTF. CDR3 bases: TGTGCCAGCAGTTCGGGCTATGGCTACACCTTC.

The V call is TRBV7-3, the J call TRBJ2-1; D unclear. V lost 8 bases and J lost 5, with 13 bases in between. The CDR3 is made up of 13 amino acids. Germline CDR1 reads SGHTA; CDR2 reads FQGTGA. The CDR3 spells CASSGSSHNEQFF. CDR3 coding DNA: TGTGCCAGCTCCGGGTCCTCGCACAATGAGCAGTTCTTC.

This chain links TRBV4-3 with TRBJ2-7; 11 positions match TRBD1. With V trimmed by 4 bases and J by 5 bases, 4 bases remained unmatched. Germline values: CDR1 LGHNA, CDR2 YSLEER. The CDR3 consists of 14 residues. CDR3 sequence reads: CASSRGQGVHEQYF. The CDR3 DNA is TGCGCCAGCAGCCGGGGACAGGGGGTCCACGAGCAGTACTTC.